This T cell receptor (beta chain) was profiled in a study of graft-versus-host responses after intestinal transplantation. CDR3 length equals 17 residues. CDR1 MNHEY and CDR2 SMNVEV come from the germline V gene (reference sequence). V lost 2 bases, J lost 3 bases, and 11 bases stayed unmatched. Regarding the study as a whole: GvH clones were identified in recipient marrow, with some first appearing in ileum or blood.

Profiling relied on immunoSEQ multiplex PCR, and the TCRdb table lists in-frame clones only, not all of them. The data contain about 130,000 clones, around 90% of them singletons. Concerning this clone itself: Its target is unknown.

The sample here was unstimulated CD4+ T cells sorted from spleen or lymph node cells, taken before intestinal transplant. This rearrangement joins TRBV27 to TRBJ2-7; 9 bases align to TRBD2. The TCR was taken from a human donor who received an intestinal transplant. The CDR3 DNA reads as TGTGCCAGCAGTTTACTAGCCCCGGGACTAGCCGGCTACGAGCAGTACTTC. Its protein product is CASSLLAPGLAGYEQYF.